This T cell receptor beta chain was identified in a study of T cell changes during pregnancy in multiple sclerosis. Germline CDR1 MGHDK, CDR2 SYGVNS. V was pared by 3 bases and J by 3 bases, with 11 bases between. This CDR3 has 14 amino acids. Generated by immunoSEQ multiplex PCR, the TCRdb table keeps only in-frame clones and is missing some. The sample has tens of thousands of clones, approximately 91% seen once. This chain connects TRBV25-1 to TRBJ1-2, with a tentative D call TRBD1 (6 bases). This specimen was peripheral blood, taken after pregnancy. The sequence was collected from a female donor with multiple sclerosis, enrolled in a pregnancy study. CDR3 DNA: TGTGCCAGCAGTGACCTCTGGACAGACTATGGCTACACCTTC. Amino acids: CASSDLWTDYGYTF.